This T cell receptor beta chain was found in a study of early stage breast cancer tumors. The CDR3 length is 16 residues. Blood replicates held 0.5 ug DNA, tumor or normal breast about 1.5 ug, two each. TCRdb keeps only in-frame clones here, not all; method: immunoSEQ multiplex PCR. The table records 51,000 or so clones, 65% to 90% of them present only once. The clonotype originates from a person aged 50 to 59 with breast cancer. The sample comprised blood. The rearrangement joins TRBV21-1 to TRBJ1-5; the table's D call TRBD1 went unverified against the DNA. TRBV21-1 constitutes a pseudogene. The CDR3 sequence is CASSKEGALWNQPQHF. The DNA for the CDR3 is TGTGCCAGCAGCAAAGAAGGGGCCCTCTGGAATCAGCCCCAGCATTTT.